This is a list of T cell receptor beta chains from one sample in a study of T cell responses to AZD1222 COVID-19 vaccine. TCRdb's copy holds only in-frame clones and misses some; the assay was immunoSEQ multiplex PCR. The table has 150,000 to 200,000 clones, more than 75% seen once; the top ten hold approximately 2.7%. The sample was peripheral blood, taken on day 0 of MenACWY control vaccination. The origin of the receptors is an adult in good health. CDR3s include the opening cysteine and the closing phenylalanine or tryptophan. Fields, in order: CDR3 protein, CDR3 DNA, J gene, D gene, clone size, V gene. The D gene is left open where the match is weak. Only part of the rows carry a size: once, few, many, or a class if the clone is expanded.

CDR3 protein: CASSFRGGAYNEQFF
CDR3 DNA: TGTGCCAGCAGTTTCAGGGGGGGAGCTTACAATGAGCAGTTCTTC
J gene: TRBJ2-1
D gene: .
clone size: once
V gene: TRBV28

CDR3 protein: CAWSSPGPIHEQFF
CDR3 DNA: TGTGCCTGGAGTTCGCCGGGACCTATACATGAGCAGTTCTTC
J gene: TRBJ2-1
D gene: .
clone size: once
V gene: TRBV30

CDR3 protein: CASSNVAGAYEQYF
CDR3 DNA: TGTGCCAGCAGCAACGTAGCGGGAGCCTACGAGCAGTACTTC
J gene: TRBJ2-7
D gene: TRBD2
clone size: .
V gene: TRBV3-1/TRBV3-2

CDR3 protein: CASRTSTDTQYF
CDR3 DNA: TGTGCCAGCAGGACGAGCACAGATACGCAGTATTTT
J gene: TRBJ2-3
D gene: .
clone size: .
V gene: TRBV12-3/TRBV12-4

CDR3 protein: CASSFEASGSYEQYF
CDR3 DNA: TGTGCCAGCAGTTTCGAGGCTAGCGGGAGCTACGAGCAGTACTTC
J gene: TRBJ2-7
D gene: TRBD2
clone size: .
V gene: TRBV27

CDR3 protein: CASSAYAGTLQETQYF
CDR3 DNA: TGTGCCAGCAGCGCCTACGCCGGGACTTTACAAGAGACCCAGTACTTC
J gene: TRBJ2-5
D gene: .
clone size: .
V gene: TRBV7-8

CDR3 protein: CSVRQGYGYTF
CDR3 DNA: TGCAGCGTTAGACAGGGATATGGCTACACCTTC
J gene: TRBJ1-2
D gene: TRBD1
clone size: .
V gene: TRBV29-1

CDR3 protein: CASSTLGRDGDEQFF
CDR3 DNA: TGTGCCAGCAGCACCCTAGGGAGGGATGGGGATGAGCAGTTCTTC
J gene: TRBJ2-1
D gene: TRBD2
clone size: .
V gene: TRBV28

CDR3 protein: CASSEARGEKLFF
CDR3 DNA: TGTGCCAGCAGTGAAGCCCGGGGTGAAAAACTGTTTTTT
J gene: TRBJ1-4
D gene: .
clone size: .
V gene: TRBV2

CDR3 protein: CAWSWTTVAEAFF
CDR3 DNA: TGTGCCTGGAGTTGGACGACAGTCGCCGAGGCTTTCTTT
J gene: TRBJ1-1
D gene: .
clone size: .
V gene: TRBV30

CDR3 protein: CASSVTGTPDSGANVLTF
CDR3 DNA: TGTGCCAGCAGTGTAACAGGGACACCCGACTCTGGGGCCAACGTCCTGACTTTC
J gene: TRBJ2-6
D gene: .
clone size: few
V gene: TRBV6-1

CDR3 protein: CASSELGDYGYTF
CDR3 DNA: TGTGCCAGCAGTGAACTGGGAGACTATGGCTACACCTTC
J gene: TRBJ1-2
D gene: .
clone size: .
V gene: TRBV6-1

CDR3 protein: CAWSVVGGTDTQYF
CDR3 DNA: TGTGCCTGGAGTGTAGTGGGAGGCACAGATACGCAGTATTTT
J gene: TRBJ2-3
D gene: .
clone size: .
V gene: TRBV30

CDR3 protein: CASKGSGVEKLFF
CDR3 DNA: TGTGCCAGCAAAGGGTCGGGGGTTGAAAAACTGTTTTTT
J gene: TRBJ1-4
D gene: .
clone size: .
V gene: TRBV25-1

CDR3 protein: CASSAQWRDSGNEQFF
CDR3 DNA: TGCGCCAGCAGCGCGCAATGGCGGGATAGCGGTAATGAGCAGTTCTTC
J gene: TRBJ2-1
D gene: .
clone size: .
V gene: TRBV5-1

CDR3 protein: CSARDSDGYTF
CDR3 DNA: TGCAGTGCTAGGGACAGCGATGGCTACACCTTC
J gene: TRBJ1-2
D gene: .
clone size: .
V gene: TRBV20-1

CDR3 protein: CASSLGTQFSYEQYF
CDR3 DNA: TGCGCCAGCAGCTTGGGGACGCAATTCTCCTACGAGCAGTACTTC
J gene: TRBJ2-7
D gene: .
clone size: .
V gene: TRBV5-1

CDR3 protein: CASSLAYGDQPQHF
CDR3 DNA: TGCGCCAGCAGCTTGGCCTATGGCGATCAGCCCCAGCATTTT
J gene: TRBJ1-5
D gene: .
clone size: .
V gene: TRBV5-1

CDR3 protein: CASSTSDRGYEQYF
CDR3 DNA: TGTGCCAGTAGTACCTCCGACAGGGGCTACGAGCAGTACTTC
J gene: TRBJ2-7
D gene: TRBD1
clone size: .
V gene: TRBV19

CDR3 protein: CAWSVGGSGGYTF
CDR3 DNA: TGTGCCTGGAGTGTAGGGGGGAGTGGTGGCTACACCTTC
J gene: TRBJ1-2
D gene: .
clone size: .
V gene: TRBV30

CDR3 protein: CASGQGLAGELNEQFF
CDR3 DNA: TGTGCCAGCGGGCAAGGACTAGCGGGGGAACTCAATGAGCAGTTCTTC
J gene: TRBJ2-1
D gene: TRBD2
clone size: .
V gene: TRBV11-2

CDR3 protein: CASSLAVMSGNSYEQYF
CDR3 DNA: TGCGCCAGCAGCTTGGCCGTGATGAGCGGGAACTCCTACGAGCAGTACTTC
J gene: TRBJ2-7
D gene: TRBD2
clone size: .
V gene: TRBV5-1

CDR3 protein: CASSLSGNTEAFF
CDR3 DNA: TGTGCCAGCAGTTTATCCGGAAACACTGAAGCTTTCTTT
J gene: TRBJ1-1
D gene: .
clone size: .
V gene: TRBV12-3/TRBV12-4

CDR3 protein: CASSQDVSGRNNEQFF
CDR3 DNA: TGTGCCAGCAGCCAAGATGTAAGCGGGAGGAACAATGAGCAGTTCTTC
J gene: TRBJ2-1
D gene: TRBD2
clone size: .
V gene: TRBV3-1/TRBV3-2

CDR3 protein: CASSLGGTQVLNYGYTF
CDR3 DNA: TGTGCCAGCAGCTTAGGGGGGACTCAGGTCTTAAACTATGGCTACACCTTC
J gene: TRBJ1-2
D gene: .
clone size: .
V gene: TRBV5-4

CDR3 protein: CASTQIEGRQDYTF
CDR3 DNA: TGTGCCAGCACCCAAATTGAAGGGAGACAGGACTACACCTTC
J gene: TRBJ1-2
D gene: .
clone size: .
V gene: TRBV7-9

CDR3 protein: CASSEDRGNQPQHF
CDR3 DNA: TGTGCCAGCAGTGAAGACAGGGGTAATCAGCCCCAGCATTTT
J gene: TRBJ1-5
D gene: TRBD1
clone size: few
V gene: TRBV2

CDR3 protein: CASSLGLEGGGSYEQYF
CDR3 DNA: TGTGCCAGCAGCTTAGGCCTGGAGGGAGGGGGCTCCTACGAGCAGTACTTC
J gene: TRBJ2-7
D gene: .
clone size: .
V gene: TRBV13

CDR3 protein: CAWSPSGNTIYF
CDR3 DNA: TGTGCCTGGAGCCCTTCTGGAAACACCATATATTTT
J gene: TRBJ1-3
D gene: .
clone size: few
V gene: TRBV30

CDR3 protein: CASSQVGARELFF
CDR3 DNA: TGCGCCAGCAGCCAAGTGGGGGCAAGGGAGCTGTTTTTT
J gene: TRBJ2-2
D gene: .
clone size: .
V gene: TRBV4-1

CDR3 protein: CASSYSGGHSEQFF
CDR3 DNA: TGTGCCAGCAGTTACTCCGGGGGGCATAGCGAGCAGTTCTTC
J gene: TRBJ2-1
D gene: .
clone size: .
V gene: TRBV6-5

CDR3 protein: CASSSLPRLAGGYNEQFF
CDR3 DNA: TGTGCCAGCAGTTCCTTACCCCGACTAGCGGGGGGGTACAATGAGCAGTTCTTC
J gene: TRBJ2-1
D gene: TRBD2
clone size: .
V gene: TRBV27